This TCR beta chain was captured in a study of blood T cell repertoires in COVID-19. Turning to the study itself: COVID-19 samples, acute and convalescent, were from the United States, Italy and Spain.

Some clones are missing from TCRdb's copy, which holds only in-frame ones; the method was immunoSEQ multiplex PCR. The repertoire holds about 62,000 clones, with roughly 90% as singletons. This clone appeared a single time. The origin of this receptor is a woman between 55 and 75 years old with acute or convalescent COVID-19. The specimen was peripheral blood.

CDR3 sequence: CASSLRTGGIDFQETQYF. CDR3 bases: TGTGCCAGCAGCTTGCGGACAGGGGGAATTGATTTCCAAGAGACCCAGTACTTC. The genes are TRBV7-9 and TRBJ2-5, with 10 bases matching TRBD1. CDR1 is SEHNR, CDR2 FQNEAQ, per germline (reference sequence). The CDR3 covers 18 residues. Unmatched junction bases numbered 11, after V lost 3 bases and J lost 1 base.